This TCR beta chain was sequenced during a study of molecular identifiers for immune sequencing clone quantification. Study context: Replicate experiments took RNA from 20,000 or 100,000 naive CD8 cells, divided it five ways and sequenced four. Study observations and caveats: More than 97% of effector molecules, versus under 1% of naive-cell molecules, belonged to clones above 20 RNA copies.

TCRdb recomputed calls from the PCR reads with MiXCR, one row per CDR3 protein. Altogether 400,000 to 600,000 distinct CDR3 sequences are present, roughly 23% being singletons, with the ten largest covering 0.65% to 0.95%. Comment on this clonotype: Its antigen is not known.

The CDR3 is 13 amino acids. With 6 bases removed from V and 5 bases from J, the gap between germline ends came to 14 bases. Sorting selected naive CD8 T cells with a CD8+CD4-CCR7+CD45RA+ phenotype. The source is a human donor in good health. Some libraries in this study had Jurkat cell RNA spiked in. Sequencing was performed on naive CD8+ T cells from blood, with Jurkat cell RNA spiked in. Subset reported: FACS-sorted CD8+CD4-CCR7+CD45RA+ naive T cells. The genes are TRBV12-3 or TRBV12-4 and TRBJ2-7, with D maybe TRBD1 (6 bases). CDR3 in amino acids: CASSPGQKHEQYF. In nucleotides, the CDR3 is TGTGCCAGCAGCCCCGGACAGAAGCACGAGCAGTACTTC.